A single sample gave rise to the 17 T cell receptor beta chains below, sequenced in a study of T-cell reconstitution after alpha-beta-depleted transplantation in children. Unique molecular identifiers tagged the TCRbeta library. TCRdb ran MiXCR on the PCR reads and lists one entry per CDR3 protein. Altogether hundreds of thousands of distinct CDR3 sequences are present, 15% to 20% being singletons, with the ten largest covering approximately 1%. The material was PBMCs from the stem cell graft donor, obtained from the stem cell graft. The receptors stem from a human donor who donated a stem cell graft to a child with acute myeloid leukemia.

The sample holds many counts of this clonotype. The chain carries TRBV29-1 and TRBJ2-1, with D tentatively TRBD2 (5 bases). Trimming stripped 5 bases from V and 5 bases from J, with 19 bases between. This CDR3 is built from 15 residues. Germline CDR1 reads SQVTM; CDR2 reads ANQGSEA. CDR3 amino acids: CSVPTSGFVHNEQFF. The CDR3 coding sequence is TGCAGCGTTCCCACGAGCGGTTTCGTCCACAATGAGCAGTTCTTC.

The V call is TRBV20-1, the J call TRBJ1-5; a weak D match, TRBD1 (6 bases). V lost 6 bases to trimming and J lost 5 bases, with 17 bases between them. The CDR3 consists of 14 residues. The germline gives CDR1 DFQATT, CDR2 SNEGSKA (reference sequence). CDR3 protein: CSAPRQGLDQPQHF. The CDR3, as DNA: TGCAGTGCCCCTAGGCAGGGGTTGGATCAGCCCCAGCATTTT.

This clonotype was counted many times. The chain uses TRBV20-1 and TRBJ1-6; the D gene is possibly TRBD1 (5 bases). There are 14 residues in the CDR3. Between the trimmed V and J ends, which lost 3 bases and 7 bases, there was a span of 13 bases. The germline gives CDR1 DFQATT, CDR2 SNEGSKA (reference sequence). The CDR3, as DNA: TGCAGTGCTAGCGGACAAACAGTAAATTCACCCCTCCACTTT. The encoded protein is CSASGQTVNSPLHF.

This clonotype has ten or more counts. The chain combines TRBV29-1 with TRBJ2-1; D is unclear. Germline loops: CDR1 SQVTM, CDR2 ANQGSEA. This CDR3 spans 13 amino acids. V lost 7 bases, J lost 0 bases, and 10 bases lay in between. As DNA, the CDR3 is TGCAGCGGGAGTAGTACCTCCTACAATGAGCAGTTCTTC. Its translation: CSGSSTSYNEQFF.

This sequence joins TRBV28 and TRBJ1-1; TRBD1 is a possible D gene (5 bases). Germline CDR1 reads MDHEN; CDR2 reads SYDVKM. V was trimmed by 7 bases and J by 5 bases, leaving 17 bases between them. The CDR3 has 14 amino acids. CDR3 amino acids: CASTIPQGATEAFF. The DNA for the CDR3 is TGTGCCAGCACTATCCCACAAGGGGCTACTGAAGCTTTCTTT.

Of note for this clonotype: The germline gene is not matched at one end of the junction; a read error may be the cause. The rearrangement joins TRBV20-1 to TRBJ2-3, with 9 bases that match TRBD2. Germline CDR1 reads DFQATT; CDR2 reads SNEGSKA (reference sequence). The CDR3 covers 17 residues. The DNA for the CDR3 is TGCTGTGCTAGAGATCTAGCGGGACGAACTAGCACAGATACGCAGTATTTT. This encodes CCARDLAGRTSTDTQYF.

In its sample, this clonotype was seen many times. V usage is TRBV20-1 and J usage is TRBJ1-2; a weak D match, TRBD1 (5 bases). This CDR3 has 13 amino acids. CDR1 DFQATT and CDR2 SNEGSKA come from the germline V gene (reference sequence). CDR3 region: CSPSRRGIKGYTF. DNA of the CDR3: TGCAGCCCTTCACGGCGGGGCATTAAAGGCTACACCTTC.

This clonotype was counted many times. The genes are TRBV20-1 and TRBJ2-5; D might be TRBD1 (7 bases). CDR3 size: 12 residues. With 8 bases removed from V and 0 bases from J, the gap between germline ends came to 10 bases. Germline V gene sequence: CDR1 DFQATT, CDR2 SNEGSKA (reference sequence). The CDR3 loop is CSQGGNQETQYF. CDR3 nucleotides: TGCAGTCAGGGGGGAAACCAAGAGACCCAGTACTTC.

This clonotype was counted a few times. J is TRBJ1-6 and V is TRBV6-1; the D is unclear. With 8 bases removed from V and 3 bases from J, the gap between germline ends came to 8 bases. The CDR3 covers 13 residues. Germline CDR1 is MNHNS and CDR2 is SASEGT. This CDR3 is CASLYSYNSPLHF. CDR3 sequence (DNA): TGTGCCAGCCTGTATAGCTATAATTCACCCCTCCACTTT.

This clonotype came up many times. The rearrangement uses TRBV20-1 and TRBJ1-6; TRBD1 might be the D (5 bases). This CDR3 region has 16 residues. The V end lost 3 bases, the J end lost 9 bases, and 21 bases lay between the germline ends. Per germline, CDR1 DFQATT and CDR2 SNEGSKA (reference sequence). CDR3 sequence (DNA): TGCAGTGCTAGCTCTACCCCCGGGACCTCCGGTTCACCCCTCCACTTT. It encodes CSASSTPGTSGSPLHF.

A few counts support this clonotype. V is TRBV9 and J is TRBJ2-2; D remains ambiguous. The CDR3 sequence is 14 residues long. Trimming cost V 1 base and J 6 bases, with 10 bases left between them. The germline V gene has CDR1 SGDLS and CDR2 YYNGEE. The CDR3 protein is CASSVFSAAGELFF. The DNA of the CDR3 is TGTGCCAGCAGCGTATTTTCCGCCGCCGGGGAGCTGTTTTTT. Together with reference TRBV9 and TRBJ2-2, the CDR3 gives the full variable domain: DSGVTQTPKHLITATGQRVTLRCSPRSGDLSVYWYQQSLDQGLQFLIQYYNGEERAKGNILERFSAQQFPDLHSELNLSSLELGDSALYFCASSVFSAAGELFFGEGSRLTVL.

This clonotype was seen more than once but under ten times. This sequence joins TRBV25-1 and TRBJ2-7, with 7 nucleotides matching TRBD1. There are 17 residues in the CDR3. Germline V gene lookup returns CDR1 MGHDK and CDR2 SYGVNS. V trimming: 0 bases; J trimming: 2 bases; junction bases outside the gene matches: 10. The CDR3 protein is CASSEYPRQGATYEQYV. CDR3 nucleotides: TGTGCCAGCAGTGAATACCCAAGACAGGGCGCTACCTACGAGCAGTACGTC.

This clonotype was observed a single time. The rearrangement uses TRBV7-2 and TRBJ1-1; perhaps TRBD1 as D (5 bases). CDR3 length: 14 amino acids. The V gene's germline CDR1 is SGHTA and CDR2 FQGNSA. V lost 4 bases and J 2 bases, leaving 11 bases between the germline ends. In DNA form, the CDR3 reads TGTGCCAGCAGCTCCGAGGGGCCAAACACTGAAGCTTTCTTT. Its translation: CASSSEGPNTEAFF.

V is TRBV6-5 and J is TRBJ2-7, with 8 bases identical to TRBD1. V shed 2 bases and J 2 bases; nucleotides not matched to a gene: 5. CDR3 length: 15 amino acids. Germline loops: CDR1 MNHEY, CDR2 SVGAGI. The CDR3, as DNA: TGTGCCAGCAGTTACGATAGGACAGGGACCTACGAGCAGTACGTC. Encoded protein: CASSYDRTGTYEQYV.

The chain links TRBV12-3 or TRBV12-4 to TRBJ2-7, with 8 nucleotides matching TRBD1. The CDR3 is 15 amino acids. V lost 5 bases, J lost 7 bases, and 13 bases stayed unmatched. CDR3 amino acids: CASSLTSTGGREQYF. As DNA, the CDR3 is TGTGCCAGCAGTCTCACTTCCACAGGGGGGAGAGAGCAGTACTTC.

The CDR3 sequence is CASSTTAYSNQPQHF. The CDR3 DNA reads TGTGCCAGCAGTACGACAGCGTATAGCAATCAGCCCCAGCATTTT. The chain uses TRBV28 and TRBJ1-5; TRBD1 is a possible D gene (5 bases). The CDR3 is made up of 15 amino acids. Germline V gene data show CDR1 as MDHEN and CDR2 as SYDVKM. The germline V and J ends were trimmed by 5 bases and 0 bases, with 11 bases remaining between them.

This clonotype was seen at least ten times. The chain uses TRBV20-1 and TRBJ1-5; no definite D call. CDR3 size: 13 residues. In germline, CDR1 is DFQATT, CDR2 SNEGSKA (reference sequence). Trimming removed 1 base at V and 7 bases at J, with 11 bases between. For the CDR3, the DNA is TGCAGTGCTAGAGTGAGAGGGAGCCAGCCCCAGCATTTT. Amino acids: CSARVRGSQPQHF.